Presented here are 13 T cell receptor beta chains from one specimen sequenced in a study of cytomegalovirus exposure and HLA in healthy donors. Only in-frame clones appear in the TCRdb table, and some are missing; sequencing was by immunoSEQ multiplex PCR. Among 100,000 to 120,000 clones listed, approximately 89% were seen once. Sequenced material: PBMCs. All receptors derive from a woman younger than 35 in good health and CMV-seronegative.

V is TRBV9 and J is TRBJ2-2, with D maybe TRBD1 (5 bases). The CDR3 loop spans 14 amino acids. The ends were cut back, 3 bases at V and 4 bases at J, with 10 bases in the middle. Germline assignment: CDR1 SGDLS and CDR2 YYNGEE. DNA of the CDR3: TGTGCCAGCAGCGCCCCAACAGGCACCGGGGAGCTGTTTTTT. This encodes CASSAPTGTGELFF.

In its sample, this clone was seen once. This chain's CDR3 is CATSARDRGIDGYTF. The DNA for the CDR3 is TGTGCCACCAGCGCACGGGACAGGGGGATCGATGGCTACACCTTC. The rearrangement links TRBV15 to TRBJ1-2, with 11 bases identical to TRBD1. Trimming at V came to 5 bases and at J to 6 bases, leaving 8 bases not matched to a gene. The CDR3 consists of 15 residues. From germline, CDR1 is LNHNV and CDR2 YYDKDF (reference sequence).

CDR3 DNA: TGTGCCACTCAGGGTGATGGCTACACCTTC. Translating gives CATQGDGYTF. This chain joins TRBV7-9 and TRBJ1-2; TRBD1 might be the D (5 bases). Trimming removed 10 bases at V and 6 bases at J, with 9 bases between. Germline V gene data show CDR1 as SEHNR and CDR2 as FQNEAQ (reference sequence). There are 10 residues in the CDR3.

The rearrangement joins TRBV27 to TRBJ1-4, with no clear D. From germline, CDR1 is MNHEY and CDR2 SMNVEV (reference sequence). V was pared by 5 bases and J by 5 bases, with 21 bases between. This CDR3 contains 17 residues. The CDR3 coding sequence is TGTGCCAGCAGTGAACAAGGGTTGGGGAGTGAGAATGAAAAACTGTTTTTT. Its translation is CASSEQGLGSENEKLFF.

V and J are TRBV12-5 and TRBJ1-2; D remains ambiguous. This CDR3 has 13 amino acids. The V end was cut by 6 bases, the J end by 4 bases, with 12 bases between. Germline V gene data show CDR1 as LGHNT and CDR2 as FRNRAP. The CDR3 DNA follows: TGTGCTAGTGGCCCCTCCGGAGGCTATGGCTACACCTTC. It specifies CASGPSGGYGYTF.

This rearrangement joins TRBV7-9 to TRBJ1-2; D is ambiguous. CDR1 and CDR2 (germline): SEHNR, FQNEAQ (reference sequence). Trimming took 6 bases from V and 4 from J, leaving 9 bases between them. The CDR3 covers 12 residues. CDR3 nucleotide sequence: TGTGCCAGCAGGTTGTTGGCCTATGGCTACACCTTC. Translating gives CASRLLAYGYTF.

The gene calls are TRBV10-1 and TRBJ2-5; 7 bases fit TRBD2. Trimming cost V 4 bases and J 4 bases; bases outside gene matches: 9. The CDR3 length is 15 residues. Germline lookup yields CDR1 WNHNN and CDR2 SYGVQD (reference sequence). The CDR3, as DNA: TGCGCCAGCAGTGTCGGCCAAGCGGGGCCAGAGACCCAGTACTTC. Translated, it gives CASSVGQAGPETQYF.

This clone is a singleton in its sample. CDR3 sequence reads: CASSQQLSYNEQFF. As DNA, the CDR3 is TGTGCCAGCAGTCAACAGCTGTCCTACAATGAGCAGTTCTTC. This chain links TRBV6-6 with TRBJ2-1, with unresolved D. Germline V lookup: CDR1 MNHNY, CDR2 SVGAGI (reference sequence). The V end lost 5 bases, the J end lost 1 base, and 9 bases lay between the germline ends. The length of the CDR3 is 14 residues.

CDR3 DNA: TGTGCCAGCAGAATTAGCGGGGGCTCCTACAATGAGCAGTTCTTC. Its translation: CASRISGGSYNEQFF. V gene TRBV6-6 combines with J gene TRBJ2-1, with 9 bases lining up with TRBD2. The CDR3 has 15 residues. Germline-derived CDR1 and CDR2 are MNHNY and SVGAGI (reference sequence). With 6 bases clipped from V and 0 bases from J, the junction kept 3 bases outside the gene matches.

The gene calls are TRBV7-2 and TRBJ2-7; D not resolved. This CDR3 is built from 17 residues. Trimming stripped 1 base from V and 0 bases from J, with 16 bases between. In germline, CDR1 is SGHTA, CDR2 FQGNSA. The CDR3 region has the DNA TGTGCCAGCAGCTTAGGGCCAAAGTTGGGCACCTCCTACGAGCAGTACTTC. This codes for CASSLGPKLGTSYEQYF.

This clone was seen only once. This chain links TRBV4-1 with TRBJ1-5; a weak D match, TRBD1 (6 bases). Germline V gives CDR1 MGHRA, CDR2 YSYEKL. Deletions cut 3 bases from V and 0 bases from J, with 15 bases between. CDR3 length: 17 amino acids. The CDR3 nucleotides are TGCGCCAGCAGCCAGGACAGAAACTCTTATAGCAATCAGCCCCAGCATTTT. This gives the protein CASSQDRNSYSNQPQHF.

This CDR3 is CATSRGARGNWDNQPQHF. The CDR3, as DNA: TGTGCCACCAGCAGAGGAGCACGGGGAAACTGGGACAATCAGCCCCAGCATTTT. The V call is TRBV15, the J call TRBJ1-5; no reliable D call. This CDR3 region has 18 residues. V lost 1 base, J lost 3 bases, and 19 bases lay in between. Looked up from germline, CDR1 is LNHNV and CDR2 is YYDKDF (reference sequence).

The chain uses TRBV18 and TRBJ2-2; D uncertain. V was trimmed by 3 bases and J by 3 bases, leaving 8 bases between them. The CDR3 has 14 residues. CDR1 and CDR2 from the germline V gene are KGHSH and LQKENI. The CDR3 coding sequence is TGTGCCAGCTCACCTACCACTTACACCGGGGAGCTGTTTTTT. Translating gives CASSPTTYTGELFF.